Listed here are 23 T cell receptor beta chains from one sample, sequenced in a study of T cell responses to AZD1222 COVID-19 vaccine. Using immunoSEQ multiplex PCR, the repertoire was profiled, and TCRdb retains in-frame clones only, with some absent. The data show roughly 85,000 clones, 90% seen once. Sequences were derived from peripheral blood, sampled 28 days after the second AZD1222 dose. Receptors originate from an adult who received the AZD1222 COVID-19 vaccine.

This clone turned up a few times. The chain employs TRBV12-3 or TRBV12-4 and TRBJ2-5, with 9 bases identical to TRBD1. The CDR3 spans 13 residues. Trimming removed 6 bases from V and 5 bases from J; junction bases left unmatched: 4. This CDR3 reads CASRPGQGETQYF. The CDR3 region has the DNA TGTGCCAGCAGGCCAGGACAGGGGGAGACCCAGTACTTC.

The chain combines TRBV6-5 with TRBJ1-1; D remains unclear. Germline V lookup: CDR1 MNHEY, CDR2 SVGAGI. With 4 bases removed from V and 10 bases from J, the gap between germline ends came to 13 bases. This CDR3 is 12 amino acids long. The CDR3 here is CASSSGLGLAFF. The CDR3 region has the DNA TGTGCCAGCAGTTCCGGCTTAGGGCTAGCTTTCTTT.

This rearrangement joins TRBV7-8 to TRBJ1-2; maybe TRBD1 (6 bases). CDR1 and CDR2 from the germline V gene are SGHVS and FQNEAQ. CDR3 length equals 14 residues. Trimming cost V 0 bases and J 5 bases, with 10 bases left between them. The DNA for the CDR3 is TGTGCCAGCAGCTTAGCGACAGGAACGTATGGCTACACCTTC. This translates into CASSLATGTYGYTF. The full variable domain, in which reference TRBV7-8 and TRBJ1-2 provide the parts outside the CDR3, is GAGVSQSPRYKVAKRGQDVALRCDPISGHVSLFWYQQALGQGPEFLTYFQNEAQLDKSGLPSDRFFAERPEGSVSTLKIQRTQQEDSAVYLCASSLATGTYGYTFGSGTRLTVV.

This chain connects TRBV7-9 to TRBJ1-6; 7 bases are a match to TRBD1. Germline V CDR1 and CDR2: SEHNR, FQNEAQ (reference sequence). V was clipped by 2 bases and J by 7 bases; unmatched bases: 8. The CDR3 is 16 residues long. The CDR3 here is CASSLFLQGYNSPLHF. In nucleotides, the CDR3 is TGTGCCAGCAGCTTATTCCTACAGGGGTACAATTCACCCCTCCACTTT.

The V and J genes are TRBV5-6 and TRBJ2-7; 11 bases fit TRBD2. CDR3 size: 15 residues. The germline V gene has CDR1 SGHDT and CDR2 YYEEEE. V was pared by 0 bases and J by 4 bases, with 3 bases of the junction left unmatched. CDR3: CASSLELAGGYEQYF. CDR3 coding DNA: TGTGCCAGCAGCTTGGAGCTAGCGGGAGGTTACGAGCAGTACTTC.

The rearrangement links TRBV4-1 to TRBJ1-2; no clear D. Trimming took off 0 bases at V and 7 bases at J, with 15 bases between the two ends. This CDR3 has 15 amino acids. Looked up from germline, CDR1 is MGHRA and CDR2 is YSYEKL. The CDR3 region is CASSQDEWAPVGYTF. CDR3 coding DNA: TGCGCCAGCAGCCAAGATGAGTGGGCGCCTGTTGGCTACACCTTC.

This sequence joins TRBV18 and TRBJ2-2; the D gene is possibly TRBD1 (6 bases). The CDR3 runs 15 residues. The germline CDR1 and CDR2 sequences are KGHSH and LQKENI. The V end was cut by 8 bases, the J end by 0 bases, with 13 bases between. CDR3 residues: CASTSTGTNTGELFF. The CDR3 DNA sequence: TGTGCCAGCACTTCGACAGGAACGAACACCGGGGAGCTGTTTTTT.

The chain couples TRBV2 to TRBJ2-5; perhaps TRBD1 as D (5 bases). Trimming took off 2 bases at V and 1 base at J, with 8 bases between the two ends. Germline CDR1 reads SNHLY; CDR2 reads FYNNEI. The CDR3 runs to 14 residues. The CDR3, as DNA: TGTGCCAGCAGTGAAAAACAGGCCCAAGAGACCCAGTACTTC. This encodes CASSEKQAQETQYF.

The chain uses TRBV18 and TRBJ1-1, with D unclear. There are 15 residues in the CDR3. Germline values: CDR1 KGHSH, CDR2 LQKENI. The ends were cut back, 3 bases at V and 1 base at J, with 12 bases in the middle. CDR3 sequence (DNA): TGTGCCAGCTCACCCCCTGCCAGGCAGAACACTGAAGCTTTCTTT. Its translation: CASSPPARQNTEAFF.

V is TRBV3-1 (or the pseudogene TRBV3-2) and J is TRBJ1-4; no definite D call. The ends were cut back, 6 bases at V and 1 base at J, with 15 bases in the middle. Germline-derived CDR1 and CDR2 are LGHDT and YNNKEL (reference sequence). CDR3 length: 16 residues. DNA for the CDR3: TGTGCCAGCAGGGGGAGTGACCTACTAACTAATGAAAAACTGTTTTTT. This gives the protein CASRGSDLLTNEKLFF.

This chain connects TRBV5-1 to TRBJ1-1; D ambiguous. Trimming shortened V by 1 base and J by 8 bases, and 12 bases separated the two germline ends. Germline V gives CDR1 SGHRS, CDR2 YFSETQ. The CDR3 totals 13 residues. The CDR3 protein is CASSLIDSREAFF. CDR3 DNA sequence: TGCGCCAGCAGCTTGATAGATTCTAGAGAAGCTTTCTTT.

This rearrangement joins TRBV5-1 to TRBJ2-3; TRBD2 is a possible D gene (5 bases). Germline V lookup: CDR1 SGHRS, CDR2 YFSETQ. The CDR3 consists of 15 residues. Trimming stripped 0 bases from V and 4 bases from J, with 12 bases between. This CDR3 is CASSLGGSVPDTQYF. The CDR3 DNA reads as TGCGCCAGCAGCTTGGGTGGTAGCGTCCCAGATACGCAGTATTTT.

The rearrangement links TRBV5-1 to TRBJ2-2; 11 bases are shared with TRBD2. J was trimmed by 4 bases and V by 4 bases; bases with no gene match: 6. CDR1 is SGHRS, CDR2 YFSETQ, per germline. CDR3 length: 16 amino acids. CDR3 in DNA: TGCGCCAGCAGCGGCGGGGGACTAGCGGTCACCGGGGAGCTGTTTTTT. It yields the protein CASSGGGLAVTGELFF. Using reference TRBV5-1 and TRBJ2-2 for the parts outside the CDR3, the full variable domain is KAGVTQTPRYLIKTRGQQVTLSCSPISGHRSVSWYQQTPGQGLQFLFEYFSETQRNKGNFPGRFSGRQFSNSRSEMNVSTLELGDSALYLCASSGGGLAVTGELFFGEGSRLTVL.

The chain recombines TRBV6-5 with TRBJ2-7; the match to TRBD2 covers 13 bases. The V segment lost 7 bases and the J segment 5 bases; nucleotides outside the gene matches: 5. The CDR3 sequence is 14 residues long. Per the germline V gene, CDR1 is MNHEY and CDR2 is SVGAGI. CDR3 loop: CASNPGLAGNEQYF. The CDR3 nucleotides are TGTGCCAGCAACCCGGGACTAGCGGGAAACGAGCAGTACTTC.

The gene calls are TRBV7-9 and TRBJ2-3, with 12 bases fitting TRBD2. The ends lost 4 bases at V and 6 bases at J; junction bases unmatched: 14. The CDR3 runs 18 residues. Germline V gives CDR1 SEHNR, CDR2 FQNEAQ (reference sequence). The CDR3 coding sequence is TGTGCCAGCAGCTCCACTAGCGGGAGGCCCAATGTCTTGGATACGCAGTATTTT. This sequence encodes CASSSTSGRPNVLDTQYF.

This clone was recorded once. The chain recombines TRBV3-1 (or the pseudogene TRBV3-2) with TRBJ2-7; a possible D gene is TRBD1 (6 bases). With 4 bases removed from V and 4 bases from J, the gap between germline ends came to 14 bases. From germline, CDR1 is LGHDT and CDR2 YNNKEL (reference sequence). The CDR3 contains 14 residues. The CDR3 region is CASSRGLQGYEQYF. In nucleotides, the CDR3 is TGTGCCAGCAGCCGCGGCTTACAGGGTTACGAGCAGTACTTC.

The chain recombines TRBV19 with TRBJ1-6; tentatively, D is TRBD1 (6 bases). There are 13 residues in the CDR3. V was cut by 6 bases and J by 9 bases, with 12 bases left in between. The germline V gene has CDR1 LNHDA and CDR2 SQIVND (reference sequence). Here the CDR3 reads CASRVEQGSPLHF. In DNA form, the CDR3 reads TGTGCCAGTAGGGTTGAACAGGGTTCACCCCTCCACTTT.

This clone was recorded once. In DNA form, the CDR3 reads TGTGCCAGCAGCTGGGACTTAGACACGACCAGGGAGCTGTTTTTT. Residues: CASSWDLDTTRELFF. V is TRBV5-4 and J is TRBJ2-2; D is perhaps TRBD2 (6 bases). Trimming stripped 3 bases from V and 9 bases from J, with 18 bases between. The CDR3 totals 15 residues. Per the germline V gene, CDR1 is SGHNT and CDR2 is YYREEE (reference sequence).

The CDR3 loop is CASSLGASGGYNEQFF. DNA of the CDR3: TGTGCCAGCAGCTTAGGGGCTAGCGGGGGGTACAATGAGCAGTTCTTC. V is TRBV7-3 and J is TRBJ2-1; 11 bases match TRBD2. Looked up from germline, CDR1 is SGHTA and CDR2 is FQGTGA. CDR3 length: 16 amino acids. Germline trimming cut 2 bases from V and 4 bases from J; bases unmatched to any gene: 4.

The CDR3 DNA follows: TGTGCCTGGAGAAAGGGCAGGGGCAATCAGCCCCAGCATTTT. It translates to CAWRKGRGNQPQHF. V usage is TRBV30 and J usage is TRBJ1-5; the D gene is possibly TRBD1 (5 bases). V gave up 3 bases and J gave up 2 bases, with 11 bases separating them. CDR1 is GTSNPN and CDR2 is SVGIG in the germline V gene (reference sequence). The CDR3 totals 14 residues.

The rearrangement uses TRBV4-1 and TRBJ2-7, with 7 bases matching TRBD1. This CDR3 spans 16 amino acids. Germline CDR1 reads MGHRA; CDR2 reads YSYEKL. V lost 1 base and J lost 3; bases outside the gene matches: 9. For the CDR3, the DNA is TGCGCCAGCAGCCAAGCGATAGGGACAGCCTTCTACGAGCAGTACTTC. Residues: CASSQAIGTAFYEQYF.

The V and J genes are TRBV7-3 and TRBJ2-7, with no clear D. The CDR3 length is 14 residues. Germline V lookup: CDR1 SGHTA, CDR2 FQGTGA. The V end lost 0 bases, the J end lost 0 bases, and 6 bases lay between the germline ends. DNA of the CDR3: TGTGCCAGCAGCTTAACTCGGGTCTCCTACGAGCAGTACTTC. Translation gives CASSLTRVSYEQYF.

V is TRBV12-3 or TRBV12-4 and J is TRBJ1-1; D is undetermined. This CDR3 contains 12 residues. Trimming took 6 bases from V and 3 from J, leaving 8 bases between them. In DNA, the CDR3 is TGTGCCAGCAGCCCACAGTACACTGAAGCTTTCTTT. This translates into CASSPQYTEAFF.